The 9 T cell receptor beta chains reported below all come from one sample, sequenced in a study of CD8+ T cells in alopecia areata. The treatment: oral pan-JAK inhibitor, 5-10 mg twice daily. RNA was extracted and reverse transcribed into cDNA as the sequencing template. Data came from immunoSEQ multiplex PCR; TCRdb stores just in-frame clones and leaves some out. Of 100,000 to 140,000 clones listed, roughly 84% are singletons. The material was CD8+ T cells sorted from blood, obtained at week 24, from a patient treated with tofacitinib. The receptors here all came from a human donor with alopecia areata.

The V gene is TRBV11-2, the J gene TRBJ2-7; D not certain. This CDR3 is 13 amino acids long. Germline-derived CDR1 and CDR2 are SGHAT and FQNNGV. The V and J ends lost 1 base and 3 bases respectively, with 7 bases between them. The CDR3 DNA reads as TGTGCCAGCAGCTTAGCCCCGATCTACGAGCAGTACTTC. Encoded protein: CASSLAPIYEQYF.

This clone has a handful of counts. V gene TRBV7-9 combines with J gene TRBJ2-3; D is undetermined. Trimming removed 5 bases at V and 4 bases at J, with 13 bases between. CDR1 and CDR2 (germline): SEHNR, FQNEAQ (reference sequence). The CDR3 is 14 residues long. The CDR3 coding sequence is TGTGCCAGCAGCGCCTCTCTGGCATCAGATACGCAGTATTTT. It codes for CASSASLASDTQYF.

This sequence joins TRBV19 and TRBJ2-1; the D is unclear. The CDR3 sequence is 13 residues long. Trimming took off 3 bases at V and 4 bases at J, with 7 bases between the two ends. The germline CDR1 and CDR2 sequences are LNHDA and SQIVND (reference sequence). The CDR3 DNA reads TGTGCCAGTAGTATTTGGCAGTACAATGAGCAGTTCTTC. It is translated as CASSIWQYNEQFF.

V and J are TRBV27 and TRBJ2-5; 10 nucleotides line up with TRBD1. The CDR3 contains 17 residues. Germline assignment: CDR1 MNHEY and CDR2 SMNVEV (reference sequence). The ends lost 4 bases at V and 5 bases at J; junction bases unmatched: 13. The CDR3 nucleotides are TGTGCCAGCAGTTCTTTGGGACCGACAGGGGGCGGTGAGACCCAGTACTTC. Translated: CASSSLGPTGGGETQYF.

The chain joins TRBV7-9 to TRBJ2-3, with D perhaps TRBD2 (6 bases). V was shortened by 5 bases and J by 5 bases, with 17 bases between the two germline ends. The CDR3 spans 15 residues. Germline assignment: CDR1 SEHNR and CDR2 FQNEAQ (reference sequence). DNA of the CDR3: TGTGCCAGCAGCCCAGGTGCCGGAGCGGGAGATACGCAGTATTTT. Translation gives CASSPGAGAGDTQYF.

Comment on this clone: The sample has other DNA sequences that encode this CDR3 too. V is TRBV27 and J is TRBJ2-1, with 8 nucleotides matching TRBD1. The CDR3 spans 14 residues. CDR1 and CDR2 from the germline V gene are MNHEY and SMNVEV (reference sequence). Trimming at V came to 5 bases and at J to 7 bases, leaving 7 bases not matched to a gene. In nucleotides, the CDR3 is TGTGCCAGCAGTCCGCGGACAGGGATGAATGAGCAGTTCTTC. This encodes CASSPRTGMNEQFF.

This clone showed up just a few times. V and J are TRBV5-1 and TRBJ2-2; no firm D call. V was cut by 4 bases and J by 0 bases, with 1 base left in between. The CDR3 has 12 residues. Germline-derived CDR1 and CDR2 are SGHRS and YFSETQ. Here the CDR3 reads CASSPNTGELFF. The CDR3 DNA sequence: TGCGCCAGCAGCCCGAACACCGGGGAGCTGTTTTTT. Drawing the rest from reference TRBV5-1 and TRBJ2-2, the complete variable domain is KAGVTQTPRYLIKTRGQQVTLSCSPISGHRSVSWYQQTPGQGLQFLFEYFSETQRNKGNFPGRFSGRQFSNSRSEMNVSTLELGDSALYLCASSPNTGELFFGEGSRLTVL.

A few counts support this clone. V gene TRBV7-9 combines with J gene TRBJ2-1, with TRBD2 identical over 9 bases. The CDR3 has 16 amino acids. Germline CDR1 SEHNR, CDR2 FQNEAQ (reference sequence). V shed 2 bases and J 6 bases; nucleotides not matched to a gene: 8. The CDR3 bases are TGTGCCAGCAGCTTACAGAGCGGGGGGTTTGCCAATGAGCAGTTCTTC. Translating gives CASSLQSGGFANEQFF.

This chain connects TRBV28 to TRBJ1-5; 9 bases are a match to TRBD1. This CDR3 is built from 14 residues. Germline CDR1 and CDR2: MDHEN and SYDVKM. V lost 6 bases to trimming and J lost 7 bases; unmatched junction nucleotides: 7. The CDR3, as DNA: TGTGCCAGCAGCTCCCGGACAGGGGTCCAGCCCCAGCATTTT. Translation: CASSSRTGVQPQHF. Filled out from reference TRBV28 and TRBJ1-5, the complete variable domain reads DVKVTQSSRYLVKRTGEKVFLECVQDMDHENMFWYRQDPGLGLRLIYFSYDVKMKEKGDIPEGYSVSREKKERFSLILESASTNQTSMYLCASSSRTGVQPQHFGDGTRLSIL.